The entry below gives a single T cell receptor (beta chain) sequence along with its context. Its antigen is not known. The data belong to a study of Ad26.COV2.S vaccination and SARS-CoV-2 variants. Study-level findings and limits: Responses of spike-specific T cells (both CD8+ and CD4+) reportedly showed substantial breadth after vaccination. Overall T cell responses may have been underestimated by the analyses of TCR breadth and depth.

The treatment is: roughly 18 received Ad26.COV2.S at low or high dose, single or two shots; 5 received placebo; per-sample allocation not given. At day 63 after the first vaccine or placebo injection, samples were drawn. Built on an Ad26 vector, the vaccine expressed Wuhan-strain SARS-CoV-2 spike. Germline V gene sequence: CDR1 SEHNR, CDR2 FQNEAQ (reference sequence). The CDR3 loop spans 12 amino acids. Trimming left V 4 bases short and J 2 bases short, with 6 bases between. Data came from immunoSEQ multiplex PCR; TCRdb stores just in-frame clones and leaves some out. The sample has more than 300,000 clones; approximately 90% are singletons.

Sequenced material: peripheral blood, taken in a trial of Ad26.COV2.S vaccine versus placebo. V usage is TRBV7-9 and J usage is TRBJ2-7; no definite D call. The origin of this receptor is a person between 18 and 65 years old who received the Ad26.COV2.S COVID-19 vaccine or a placebo. CDR3 amino acids: CASSSVTYEQYF. CDR3 coding DNA: TGTGCCAGCAGCTCAGTCACCTACGAGCAGTACTTC.